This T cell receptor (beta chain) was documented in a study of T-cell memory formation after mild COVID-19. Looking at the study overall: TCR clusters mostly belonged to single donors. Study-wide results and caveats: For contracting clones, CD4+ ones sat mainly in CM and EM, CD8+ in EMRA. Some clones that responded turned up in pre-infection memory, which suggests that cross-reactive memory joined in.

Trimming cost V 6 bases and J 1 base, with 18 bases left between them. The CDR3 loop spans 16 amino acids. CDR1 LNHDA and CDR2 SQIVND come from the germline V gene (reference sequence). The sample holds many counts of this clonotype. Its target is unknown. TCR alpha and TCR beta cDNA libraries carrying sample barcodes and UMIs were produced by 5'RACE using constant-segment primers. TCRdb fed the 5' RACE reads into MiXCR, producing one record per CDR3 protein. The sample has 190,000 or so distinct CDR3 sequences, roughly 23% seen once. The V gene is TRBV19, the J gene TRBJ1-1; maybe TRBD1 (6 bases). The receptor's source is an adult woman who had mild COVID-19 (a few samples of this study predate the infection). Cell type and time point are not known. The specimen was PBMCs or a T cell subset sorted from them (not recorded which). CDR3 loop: CASSPYARGPNTEAFF. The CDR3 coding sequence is TGTGCCAGTAGCCCATATGCCAGGGGACCGAACACTGAAGCTTTCTTT.